The present T cell receptor beta chain was sequenced within a study of response to subunit inactivated influenza vaccine. Study outcomes and limitations: Each seasonal influenza vaccination, the authors suggested, recruits few new T cells.

The CDR3 is 15 amino acids. Germline V gene data show CDR1 as SNHLY and CDR2 as FYNNEI. J lost 2 bases, V lost 8 bases, and 7 bases had no gene match. On this clonotype itself: The antigen remains unidentified.

MiXCR, run by TCRdb on the RT-PCR reads, gives a single entry per CDR3 protein. The table lists 500,000 or so distinct CDR3 sequences, approximately 15% of them singletons. The V call is TRBV2, the J call TRBJ2-2; 8 nucleotides line up with TRBD1. This TCR was recovered from a man aged 45 to 75 who received an inactivated influenza vaccine. Sequenced material: CD4+ T cells sorted from PBMCs, taken about 23 months after vaccination. The DNA for the CDR3 is TGTGCCAGCCTCTTGGACAGGGCTAACACCGGGGAGCTGTTTTTT. Protein: CASLLDRANTGELFF.